Sequencing of this TCR beta chain was carried out in a study of CD8 T cells in ankylosing spondylitis. Broader study findings: One TCR beta motif, made up of roughly 8 highly homologous variants, appeared characteristic of ankylosing spondylitis blood. Disease-linked clones reportedly concentrated significantly in matched ankylosing spondylitis synovial fluid. CD8+ by phenotype, disease-linked clones were relatively rare in peripheral blood. Earlier studies detected some motif variants in reactive arthritis synovial fluid and blood.

This CDR3 is 14 amino acids long. In germline, CDR1 is SEHNR, CDR2 FQNEAQ (reference sequence). Trimming removed 6 bases at V and 2 bases at J, with 13 bases between. 5'-RACE, quantitative and with molecular barcodes, yielded the TCR beta libraries. TCRdb fed the 5' RACE reads into MiXCR, producing one record per CDR3 protein. The sample records around 450,000 distinct CDR3 sequences, 25% to 30% being singletons. Note on this clonotype: The antigen remains unidentified.

Input material: blood, either unsorted or a sorted T cell fraction (not recorded which). The source is a male donor with ankylosing spondylitis. The rearrangement uses TRBV7-9 and TRBJ2-5; unclear D gene. The CDR3 nucleotides are TGTGCCAGCAGTGGCGGTACTTTTCAAGAGACCCAGTACTTC. Protein product: CASSGGTFQETQYF.